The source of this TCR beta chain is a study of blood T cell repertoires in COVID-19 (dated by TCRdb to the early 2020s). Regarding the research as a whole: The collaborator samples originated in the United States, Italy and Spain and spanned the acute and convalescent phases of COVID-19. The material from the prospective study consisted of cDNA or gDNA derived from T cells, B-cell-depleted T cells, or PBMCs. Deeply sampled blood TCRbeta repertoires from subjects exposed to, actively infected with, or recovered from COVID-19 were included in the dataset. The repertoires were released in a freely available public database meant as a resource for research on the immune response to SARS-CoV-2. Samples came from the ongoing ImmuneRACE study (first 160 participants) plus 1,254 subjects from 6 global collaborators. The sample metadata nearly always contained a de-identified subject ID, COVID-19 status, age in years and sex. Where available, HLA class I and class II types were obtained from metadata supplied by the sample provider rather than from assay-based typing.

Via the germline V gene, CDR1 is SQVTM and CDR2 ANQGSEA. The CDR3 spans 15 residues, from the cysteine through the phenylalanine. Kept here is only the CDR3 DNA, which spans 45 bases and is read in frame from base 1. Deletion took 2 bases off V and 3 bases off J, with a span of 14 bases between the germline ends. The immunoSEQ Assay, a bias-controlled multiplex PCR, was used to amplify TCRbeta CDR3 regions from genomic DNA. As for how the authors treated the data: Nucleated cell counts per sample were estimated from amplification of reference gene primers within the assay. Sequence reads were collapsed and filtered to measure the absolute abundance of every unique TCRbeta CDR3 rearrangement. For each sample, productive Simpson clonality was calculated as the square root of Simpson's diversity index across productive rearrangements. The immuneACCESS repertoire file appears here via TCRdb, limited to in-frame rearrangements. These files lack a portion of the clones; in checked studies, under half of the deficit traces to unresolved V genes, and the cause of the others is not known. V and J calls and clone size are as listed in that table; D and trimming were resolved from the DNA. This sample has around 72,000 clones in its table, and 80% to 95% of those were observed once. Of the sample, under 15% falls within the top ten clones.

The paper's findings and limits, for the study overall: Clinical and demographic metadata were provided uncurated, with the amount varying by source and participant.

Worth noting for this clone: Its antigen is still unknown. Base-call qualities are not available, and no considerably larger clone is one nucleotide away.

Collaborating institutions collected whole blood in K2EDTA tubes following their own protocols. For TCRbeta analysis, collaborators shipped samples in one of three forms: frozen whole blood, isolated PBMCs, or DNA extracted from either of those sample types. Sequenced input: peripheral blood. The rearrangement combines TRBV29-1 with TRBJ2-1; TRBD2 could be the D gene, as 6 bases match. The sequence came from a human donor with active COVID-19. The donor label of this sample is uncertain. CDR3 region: CSVELQTSFYNEQFF. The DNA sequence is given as TGCAGCGTTGAACTCCAGACTAGTTTCTACAATGAGCAGTTCTTC.